This T cell receptor (beta chain) was recorded in a study of OX40 agonist ivuxolimab in advanced cancers. Describing the broader study: Ivuxolimab, which targeted the costimulatory receptor OX40 (CD134), was an agonistic, fully human IgG2 monoclonal antibody. The paper covers the monotherapy dose-escalation part of the phase I ivuxolimab trial, which included N = 52 patients. Among the approximately 54 dose-escalation patients, approximately 20 had hepatocellular carcinoma, roughly 15 melanoma, 9 renal cell carcinoma and 9 head and neck cancer. Prior anti-PD-1, anti-PD-L1 or anti-CTLA-4 therapy was permitted, and checkpoint inhibitors had been received by 30% to 40% of dose-escalation patients. Intravenous ivuxolimab was administered to patients every 2 weeks at six dose levels: 0.01, 0.1, 0.3, 1.5, 3 and 10 mg/kg. The purpose of peripheral TCRbeta sequencing was to test whether ivuxolimab changed TCR sequence diversity and led to clonal T-cell expansion. A male proportion of under 85% and a mean age of approximately 61 years, ranging from roughly 23 to 80, were recorded for the dose-escalation cohort. Three dose-escalation patients achieved partial responses, one with hepatocellular carcinoma and two with cutaneous melanoma.

General conclusions and limits of the study: After ivuxolimab, expanded clones were on average more numerous among CD8+ T cells than among CD4+ T cells. At doses of 0.1 to 3.0 mg/kg, clonal expansion of both CD4+ and CD8+ T cells in blood was seen between baseline and week 6. Which antigens the clonally expanded peripheral T cells were specific for was not determined. Low levels of normalized T-cell clonal expansion were also seen in some patients who did not respond. Partial responders in the 0.1-3.0 mg/kg groups had among the lowest normalized peripheral clonal expansion, especially among CD8+ T cells.

The trial excluded patients who had a history of autoimmune disease or who were on systemic immunosuppression. In every dose cohort, peripheral blood was drawn for TCR sequencing at baseline, cycle 4 day 1, and cycle 7 day 1. The samples were taken from a phase I, first-in-human, multicenter, open-label dose-escalation trial of ivuxolimab. Adults with locally advanced or metastatic melanoma, renal cell carcinoma, hepatocellular carcinoma or head and neck squamous cell carcinoma were enrolled in the trial. Before TCR sequencing, CD4+ T cells and CD8+ T cells were sorted from peripheral blood as separate populations. Note on this clone: Its target antigen remains unknown. The record has no base qualities; no much larger clone is one base away.

To sequence the TCRbeta CDR3 region, genomic DNA was isolated from the sorted cells. The immunoSEQ Assay was used to sequence the TCRbeta CDR3 regions. The immuneACCESS repertoire file appears here via TCRdb, limited to in-frame rearrangements. These files lack a portion of the clones; in checked studies, under half of the deficit traces to unresolved V genes, and the cause of the others is not known. Recorded for this sample are more than 80,000 clones; about 83% of them occurred a single time. About 1.3% of the sample comes from the top ten. CDR1 and CDR2 were assigned from the germline V gene as SGHVS and FQNEAQ. Including the terminal cysteine and phenylalanine, the CDR3 comprises 13 residues. Of all the DNA, just the CDR3 is kept, 39 bases in frame from base 1. V loses 3 bases of germline sequence and J loses 8 bases, and the interval between the two ends is 13 bases.

Source: CD4+ or CD8+ T cells sorted from blood, taken in a trial of the OX40 agonist ivuxolimab. The chain couples TRBV7-8 to TRBJ1-2; TRBD1 might be the D gene, on 6 matching bases. The receptor was isolated from an adult with an advanced solid tumor such as melanoma, head and neck, liver or kidney cancer. The CDR3 protein sequence reads: CASSFRGEGGYTF. The bases are TGTGCCAGCAGCTTTAGGGGGGAAGGGGGCTACACCTTC. Where the CDR3 stops, the reference TRBV7-8 and TRBJ1-2 genes take over; the full variable domain is GAGVSQSPRYKVAKRGQDVALRCDPISGHVSLFWYQQALGQGPEFLTYFQNEAQLDKSGLPSDRFFAERPEGSVSTLKIQRTQQEDSAVYLCASSFRGEGGYTFGSGTRLTVV.